The clone carrying this T cell receptor beta chain was counted a single time. What it binds is unknown. TCRdb itself ran the 5' RACE reads through MiXCR, one entry per CDR3 protein. In the table there are roughly 250,000 distinct CDR3 sequences, over 15% of which are singletons. The sample is drawn from a study of T-cell memory formation after mild COVID-19. General observations from the study: Among CD4+ contracting clones, most were CM and EM, and CD8+ ones EMRA. Clones that contracted from day 15 to 85 were balanced CD4/CD8, while later expanders leaned CD4+. Detection of some responders pre-infection suggested pre-existing cross-reactive memory T cells participated.

Per the germline V gene, CDR1 is MGHRA and CDR2 is YSYEKL. J gave up 5 bases and V 1 base, and 6 bases lay outside the gene matches. There are 16 residues in the CDR3. The source material was PBMCs or a T cell subset sorted from them (not recorded which). The receptor was isolated from a young man who had mild COVID-19 (a few samples of this study predate the infection). Cell type and time point are not known. The rearrangement joins TRBV4-1 to TRBJ1-1; 11 positions match TRBD1. The CDR3 spells CASSQVRDRGVTEAFF. The CDR3 DNA reads TGCGCCAGCAGCCAAGTCCGGGACAGGGGGGTTACTGAAGCTTTCTTT.